Following are 25 T cell receptor beta chains from one sample sequenced in a study of shared clonotypes between healthy human individuals. This table comes from immunoSEQ multiplex PCR, and its TCRdb copy is limited to in-frame clones, with some not included. The sample lists some 2 million clones, over 85% seen once, with approximately 0.13% in the top ten. Sequencing used naive CD4+ T cells sorted from blood. Subset denoted: CD45RA+ positively selected. These TCRs come from a man aged 18-30 years in good health.

The chain links TRBV9 to TRBJ2-3; D remains ambiguous. This CDR3 is 17 amino acids long. Trimming stripped 0 bases from V and 2 bases from J, with 16 bases between. Germline CDR1 SGDLS, CDR2 YYNGEE. The DNA for the CDR3 is TGTGCCAGCAGCGTAGGAGCGTTAGTGGCAAACACAGATACGCAGTATTTT. Its translation is CASSVGALVANTDTQYF.

V usage is TRBV10-3 and J usage is TRBJ2-1; 7 bases map to TRBD2. The CDR3 covers 15 residues. J gave up 3 bases and V 2 bases, and 4 bases lay outside the gene matches. CDR1 and CDR2 (germline): ENHRY, SYGVKD. The CDR3 DNA reads as TGTGCCATCAGTGAGGGTCTAGCGGACTACAATGAGCAGTTCTTC. It codes for CAISEGLADYNEQFF.

This clone was counted a few times. The chain links TRBV30 to TRBJ1-1; TRBD1 might be the D (6 bases). Germline CDR1 and CDR2: GTSNPN and SVGIG (reference sequence). This CDR3 is built from 13 residues. Trimming left V 4 bases short and J 5 bases short, with 14 bases between. The CDR3 sequence is CAWTLAQGTEAFF. In nucleotides, the CDR3 is TGTGCCTGGACTTTGGCACAGGGAACTGAAGCTTTCTTT.

Comments on this clone: Other DNA sequences in the same sample also yield this CDR3. This chain joins TRBV5-1 and TRBJ2-7; D perhaps matches TRBD2 (5 bases). Germline V gives CDR1 SGHRS, CDR2 YFSETQ. This CDR3 region has 12 residues. The germline V and J ends were trimmed by 4 bases and 5 bases, with 10 bases remaining between them. Here the CDR3 reads CASSLPGNEQYF. The CDR3 bases are TGCGCCAGCAGCCTGCCGGGGAACGAGCAGTACTTC.

V gene TRBV5-1 combines with J gene TRBJ2-2, with 7 bases matching TRBD2. Trimming at V came to 4 bases and at J to 7 bases, leaving 13 bases not matched to a gene. CDR1 is SGHRS, CDR2 YFSETQ, per germline. The length of the CDR3 is 16 residues. The CDR3 loop is CASSTGTKKVGGELFF. For the CDR3, the DNA is TGCGCCAGCAGCACCGGGACTAAGAAGGTGGGCGGGGAGCTGTTTTTT.

The CDR3 nucleotides are TGTGCCAGCAGTTCGGGGACCTCCGCACCCCTCCACTTT. This codes for CASSSGTSAPLHF. This chain uses TRBV6-5 with TRBJ1-6; tentatively, D is TRBD1 (5 bases). This CDR3 is built from 13 residues. Germline values: CDR1 MNHEY, CDR2 SVGAGI. V was pared by 4 bases and J by 11 bases, with 12 bases between.

The J gene is TRBJ2-3, the V gene TRBV5-1; D is perhaps TRBD1 (7 bases). The CDR3 consists of 15 residues. CDR1 is SGHRS, CDR2 YFSETQ, per germline. V shed 2 bases and J shed 4 bases, with 14 bases lying between them. CDR3 loop: CASSFQGGIADTQYF. CDR3 nucleotides: TGCGCCAGCAGCTTTCAGGGGGGAATCGCAGATACGCAGTATTTT.

The CDR3 bases are TGTGCCAGCAGGAATAGCGGGGCTAGCACAGATACGCAGTATTTT. Its protein product is CASRNSGASTDTQYF. The genes are TRBV25-1 and TRBJ2-3, with 8 nucleotides matching TRBD2. The CDR3 is made up of 15 amino acids. Germline-derived CDR1 and CDR2 are MGHDK and SYGVNS. V was pared by 6 bases and J by 0 bases, with 5 bases of the junction left unmatched.

With respect to this clone: Other DNA variants within this sample encode the same CDR3. V usage is TRBV6-1 and J usage is TRBJ2-7, with 9 bases lining up with TRBD2. Germline CDR1 MNHNS, CDR2 SASEGT. The CDR3 loop spans 13 amino acids. V was clipped by 5 bases and J by 3 bases; unmatched bases: 2. CDR3 amino acids: CASSLAGYYEQYF. Here the CDR3 DNA reads TGTGCCAGCAGTCTAGCGGGATACTACGAGCAGTACTTC.

The CDR3 DNA reads as TGTGCCACCAGCAGAGCAAGGGGTTTTACTGAAGCTTTCTTT. Encoded protein: CATSRARGFTEAFF. J is TRBJ1-1 and V is TRBV15; maybe TRBD1 (5 bases). Deletions cut 1 base from V and 5 bases from J, with 11 bases between. This CDR3 comprises 14 residues. The V gene's germline CDR1 is LNHNV and CDR2 YYDKDF (reference sequence).

The J gene is TRBJ2-7, the V gene TRBV6-5, with a tentative D call TRBD1 (5 bases). The V end lost 5 bases, the J end lost 2 bases, and 10 bases lay between the germline ends. CDR1 and CDR2 from the germline V gene are MNHEY and SVGAGI. The CDR3 covers 13 residues. The CDR3 nucleotides read TGTGCCAGCAGTGTAGGCAGGGCCTACGAGCAGTACTTC. Protein sequence: CASSVGRAYEQYF.

The chain has TRBV4-1 and TRBJ2-4; 9 nucleotides line up with TRBD1. The CDR3 is made up of 16 amino acids. Trimming removed 2 bases from V and 1 base from J; junction bases left unmatched: 3. Germline V CDR1 and CDR2: MGHRA, YSYEKL. The CDR3 bases are TGCGCCAGCAGCCAAAACAGGGGGCAGGCCAAAAACATTCAGTACTTC. Protein sequence: CASSQNRGQAKNIQYF.

The rearrangement joins TRBV10-3 to TRBJ2-7, with D possibly TRBD1 on 5 matching bases. The ends were cut back, 10 bases at V and 3 bases at J, with 7 bases in the middle. Germline V gene lookup returns CDR1 ENHRY and CDR2 SYGVKD. The CDR3 consists of 10 residues. In DNA form, the CDR3 reads TGTGCCACTGACAGCTACGAGCAGTACTTC. It codes for CATDSYEQYF.

This chain uses TRBV4-1 with TRBJ2-4; a possible D gene is TRBD2 (6 bases). CDR1 and CDR2 (germline): MGHRA, YSYEKL. The CDR3 extends over 15 amino acids. Trimming took off 0 bases at V and 15 bases at J, with 21 bases between the two ends. The CDR3 sequence is CASSQDFRRPGVAYF. CDR3 DNA sequence: TGCGCCAGCAGCCAAGATTTTCGGCGCCCGGGGGTTGCGTACTTC.

The rearrangement uses TRBV4-3 and TRBJ1-2; D gene uncertain. Trimming pared 0 bases from V and 2 bases from J, leaving 7 bases between. CDR1 LGHNA and CDR2 YSLEER come from the germline V gene. CDR3 size: 14 residues. The CDR3 loop reads CASSQELDNYGYTF. The CDR3 DNA reads as TGCGCCAGCAGCCAAGAACTCGACAACTATGGCTACACCTTC.

The J gene is TRBJ2-7, the V gene TRBV4-2; D tentatively fits TRBD1 or TRBD2 (6 bases each). This CDR3 comprises 16 residues. Trimming took 3 bases from V and 7 from J, leaving 22 bases between them. Germline CDR1 reads LGHNA; CDR2 reads YNFKEQ. This CDR3 is CASSHVSGGPEGEQYF. The CDR3 region has the DNA TGTGCCAGCAGCCATGTTTCCGGGGGCCCCGAGGGGGAGCAGTACTTC.

Concerning this clone: Compared with germline, one end of the junction differs, possibly owing to a read error. The V gene is TRBV7-7, the J gene TRBJ2-1; D gene uncertain. Germline CDR1 is SSHAT and CDR2 is FNYEAQ (reference sequence). CDR3 size: 13 residues. The CDR3 sequence: CASSFGPSNEQFF. The CDR3 DNA sequence: TGTGCTAGCAGCTTCGGACCGTCGAATGAGCAGTTCTTC.

About this clone: Other nucleotide sequences in the sample specify the same CDR3. The rearrangement links TRBV19 to TRBJ1-1; 7 bases match TRBD1. V shed 4 bases, J shed 2 bases, and the junction held 4 bases outside the gene matches. CDR3 length: 14 amino acids. Germline V gene lookup returns CDR1 LNHDA and CDR2 SQIVND (reference sequence). The CDR3 DNA reads as TGTGCCAGTAGTAACGAAGGGGGCAACACTGAAGCTTTCTTT. Protein: CASSNEGGNTEAFF.

Here the CDR3 DNA reads TGTGCCAGCAGGGAGCGAGAATCCGGGGAGCTGTTTTTT. Its protein is CASRERESGELFF. This chain joins TRBV2 and TRBJ2-2; unclear D gene. V was clipped by 6 bases and J by 6 bases, with 11 bases between them. Germline V gives CDR1 SNHLY, CDR2 FYNNEI. The CDR3 length is 13 residues.

This sequence joins TRBV4-1 and TRBJ1-5; D is uncertain. Trimming left V 2 bases short and J 0 bases short, with 5 bases between. CDR3 size: 14 residues. Germline-derived CDR1 and CDR2 are MGHRA and YSYEKL. The CDR3 sequence: CASSQPISNQPQHF. CDR3 in DNA: TGCGCCAGCAGCCAACCGATTAGCAATCAGCCCCAGCATTTT.

This clone was found once. This chain joins TRBV6-1 and TRBJ1-2; no clear D gene. Germline values: CDR1 MNHNS, CDR2 SASEGT. V was trimmed by 0 bases and J by 2 bases, leaving 7 bases between them. The CDR3 has 14 amino acids. The CDR3 DNA reads as TGTGCCAGCAGTGAAGCTATAGTGAACTATGGCTACACCTTC. Protein product: CASSEAIVNYGYTF.

J is TRBJ2-7 and V is TRBV5-3; D is unclear. TRBV5-3 has ORF status, its function being uncertain. The germline V and J ends were trimmed by 4 bases and 3 bases, with 17 bases remaining between them. There are 15 residues in the CDR3. The CDR3 loop reads CARSPGRLVLYEQYF. The DNA of the CDR3 is TGTGCCAGAAGCCCGGGCCGTCTAGTACTCTACGAGCAGTACTTC.

The chain recombines TRBV6-5 with TRBJ2-7, with D perhaps matching TRBD1 (5 bases). CDR3 length: 13 amino acids. V was cut by 8 bases and J by 1 base, with 12 bases left in between. Germline V gene sequence: CDR1 MNHEY, CDR2 SVGAGI. Here the CDR3 DNA reads TGTGCCAGCGGGGAAAGGGGTTCCTACGAGCAGTACTTC. It specifies CASGERGSYEQYF.

V usage is TRBV29-1 and J usage is TRBJ2-2; D gene unclear. From germline, CDR1 is SQVTM and CDR2 ANQGSEA. This CDR3 has 12 residues. Between the trimmed V and J ends, which lost 7 bases and 1 base, there was a span of 7 bases. This CDR3 reads CSARRNTGELFF. CDR3 coding DNA: TGCAGCGCGCGGAGGAACACCGGGGAGCTGTTTTTT.

Comment on this clone: Other DNA sequences in the sample encode the same CDR3. J is TRBJ1-1 and V is TRBV10-3; no clear D. V lost 4 bases, J lost 2 bases, and 5 bases lay in between. Germline values: CDR1 ENHRY, CDR2 SYGVKD. The CDR3 consists of 12 residues. This CDR3 reads CAISVTNTEAFF. In nucleotides, the CDR3 is TGTGCCATCAGTGTCACAAACACTGAAGCTTTCTTT.